A selection of T cell receptor beta chains follows, all from one sample in a study of technical replicates of blood from a handful of donors. TCRdb's table, derived via immunoSEQ multiplex PCR, lists solely in-frame clones and lacks some. The sample consists of tens of thousands of clones, 95% to 97% of them appearing once. The sequenced sample consisted of T cells isolated from PBMCs. The receptors stem from a human donor in good health. Both conserved end residues are part of each CDR3. Each record gives: J gene, D gene, V gene, clone size, CDR3 protein, CDR3 DNA. A D gene is named only where the DNA matches it firmly. For some rows the clone size is stated as once, few or many, or as a class when expanded; others skip it.

>TRBJ2-1|-|TRBV10-1|-
CASSEYGWGLGRNEQFF
TGCGCCAGCAGTGAGTATGGATGGGGGCTTGGACGGAATGAGCAGTTCTTC
>TRBJ2-1|-|TRBV5-1|-
CASSLVLSGQYNEQFF
TGCGCCAGCAGCTTGGTATTGTCAGGCCAATACAATGAGCAGTTCTTC
>TRBJ1-1|-|TRBV5-4|few
CASSLTQGNTEAFF
TGTGCCAGCAGCTTGACCCAGGGGAACACTGAAGCTTTCTTT
>TRBJ2-7|-|TRBV11-2|-
CASSLERSSPTYEQYF
TGTGCCAGCAGCTTAGAACGGTCTTCTCCGACCTACGAGCAGTACTTC
>TRBJ2-4|-|TRBV28|-
CASSFRWGGQNIQYF
TGTGCCAGCAGTTTCCGGTGGGGCGGACAAAACATTCAGTACTTC
>TRBJ1-5|-|TRBV29-1|-
CSVGAGGNQPQHF
TGCAGCGTTGGGGCAGGCGGCAATCAGCCCCAGCATTTT
>TRBJ2-2|-|TRBV28|-
CASSLGQPNTGELFF
TGTGCCAGCAGTCTAGGACAGCCGAACACCGGGGAGCTGTTTTTT
>TRBJ2-7|-|TRBV28|-
CASSYGQSYEQYF
TGTGCCAGCAGTTACGGACAATCCTACGAGCAGTACTTC
>TRBJ2-7|TRBD1|TRBV27|-
CASSQGQGYEQYF
TGTGCCAGCAGCCAAGGACAGGGGTACGAGCAGTACTTC
>TRBJ2-3|-|TRBV7-9|-
CASSLSGVTDTQYF
TGTGCCAGCAGCTTATCGGGGGTCACAGATACGCAGTATTTT
>TRBJ2-3|TRBD2|TRBV7-8|once
CASRPGTSGRGTDTQYF
TGTGCCAGCAGACCCGGGACTAGCGGGAGGGGCACAGATACGCAGTATTTT
>TRBJ2-7|TRBD1|TRBV29-1|-
CSVSQGAGYEQYF
TGCAGCGTGTCACAGGGGGCAGGCTACGAGCAGTACTTC
>TRBJ1-1|-|TRBV7-9|-
CASSLYPRNTEAFF
TGTGCCAGCAGCTTATATCCCAGGAACACTGAAGCTTTCTTT
>TRBJ2-2|TRBD1|TRBV5-1|-
CASSLASGGTGELFF
TGCGCCAGCAGCTTGGCGTCAGGGGGAACCGGGGAGCTGTTTTTT
>TRBJ2-5|TRBD2|TRBV7-6|-
CASSIIAGGPKRETQYF
TGTGCCAGCAGCATCATAGCGGGAGGGCCCAAGAGGGAGACCCAGTACTTC
>TRBJ1-3|-|TRBV10-3|-
CAISESAGVGNTIYF
TGTGCCATCAGTGAGTCGGCAGGGGTTGGAAACACCATATATTTT
>TRBJ2-7|-|TRBV7-6|-
CASSLAGTSDYEQYF
TGTGCCAGCAGCTTAGCCGGGACATCCGACTACGAGCAGTACTTC
>TRBJ1-1|-|TRBV5-1|few
CASSLGQVRSEAFF
TGCGCCAGCAGCTTGGGGCAGGTCCGGTCTGAAGCTTTCTTT
>TRBJ1-1|-|TRBV5-5|-
CASSLVVVADTEAFF
TGTGCCAGCAGCTTGGTAGTCGTCGCTGACACTGAAGCTTTCTTT
>TRBJ1-5|TRBD1|TRBV19|-
CASSLRTGTGRFADNQPQHF
TGTGCCAGTAGTTTGCGAACCGGGACAGGGCGGTTTGCGGACAATCAGCCCCAGCATTTT
>TRBJ2-2|TRBD2|TRBV7-6|-
CASSLSQASGSAFGGELFF
TGTGCCAGCAGCTTATCTCAGGCTAGCGGGAGTGCCTTTGGCGGGGAGCTGTTTTTT
>TRBJ1-4|TRBD1|TRBV27|-
CASSLSPWVTGGKLFF
TGTGCCAGCAGTTTATCCCCCTGGGTGACAGGGGGAAAACTGTTTTTT
>TRBJ2-1|-|TRBV28|-
CASTSEGTSSYNEQFF
TGTGCCAGCACCTCAGAGGGCACCAGCTCCTACAATGAGCAGTTCTTC
>TRBJ2-1|-|TRBV4-2|-
CASSDYSNEQFF
TGTGCCAGCAGCGACTATTCCAATGAGCAGTTCTTC
>TRBJ2-5|TRBD2|TRBV5-6|-
CASSPSGAETQYF
TGTGCCAGCAGCCCTAGCGGTGCGGAGACCCAGTACTTC
>TRBJ2-7|-|TRBV4-1|-
CASRETAISYEQYF
TGCGCCAGCAGGGAGACAGCGATCAGCTACGAGCAGTACTTC
>TRBJ2-3|-|TRBV11-3|-
CASSPQGPLTDTQYF
TGTGCCAGCAGCCCCCAGGGGCCGCTCACAGATACGCAGTATTTT
>TRBJ1-1|-|TRBV9|-
CASSTGQTNTEAFF
TGTGCCAGCAGCACAGGACAGACGAACACTGAAGCTTTCTTT
>TRBJ1-2|-|TRBV28|-
CASSTKRTERGYTF
TGTGCCAGCAGTACCAAACGAACCGAGAGGGGCTACACCTTC
>TRBJ1-2|TRBD1|TRBV19|-
CASSIDWDSQGGYTF
TGTGCCAGTAGTATAGATTGGGACAGTCAGGGTGGCTACACCTTC
>TRBJ1-1|-|TRBV19|once
CASSIVTGSTEAFF
TGTGCCAGTAGTATAGTTACAGGGTCCACTGAAGCTTTCTTT
>TRBJ1-2|TRBD1|TRBV18|-
CASDGQEGGYTF
TGTGCCAGCGACGGACAGGAAGGTGGCTACACCTTC
>TRBJ2-2|TRBD2|TRBV2|-
CASKLAGGNTGELFF
TGTGCCAGCAAACTAGCGGGGGGGAACACCGGGGAGCTGTTTTTT
>TRBJ2-3|-|TRBV4-2|-
CASSTLLGSTDTQYF
TGTGCCAGCAGCACGCTTCTAGGAAGCACAGATACGCAGTATTTT
>TRBJ2-3|TRBD2|TRBV14|-
CASSHLGGRGDTQYF
TGTGCCAGCAGCCACCTGGGCGGGAGAGGAGATACGCAGTATTTT
>TRBJ2-1|TRBD1|TRBV9|-
CASSSSGGFSYNEQFF
TGTGCCAGCAGCTCCTCAGGGGGATTCTCCTACAATGAGCAGTTCTTC
>TRBJ1-1|-|TRBV28|-
CASSLWHSPEAFF
TGTGCCAGCAGTTTATGGCACAGTCCTGAAGCTTTCTTT
>TRBJ2-5|-|TRBV28|-
CASRSQTVIQETQYF
TGTGCCAGCAGATCCCAGACAGTCATTCAAGAGACCCAGTACTTC
>TRBJ1-2|-|TRBV6-1|once
CASSEALQHGYGYTF
TGTGCCAGCAGTGAAGCGCTACAGCACGGCTATGGCTACACCTTC
>TRBJ2-1|TRBD2|TRBV29-1|-
CSVGLAGLMIYNEQFF
TGCAGCGTGGGACTAGCGGGACTAATGATTTACAATGAGCAGTTCTTC
>TRBJ2-7|-|TRBV5-1|-
CASSLGSAEYEQYF
TGCGCCAGCAGTTTGGGCAGCGCGGAATACGAGCAGTACTTC
>TRBJ2-6|-|TRBV5-1|-
CASSIEPGSGANVLTF
TGCGCCAGCAGCATAGAGCCGGGCTCTGGGGCCAACGTCCTGACTTTC
>TRBJ2-7|TRBD2|TRBV5-1|-
CASSSGLAGPRRSYEQYF
TGCGCCAGCAGCTCGGGACTAGCGGGACCACGGCGCTCCTACGAGCAGTACTTC